The entry that follows covers one T cell receptor (beta chain) sequence. Its matching antigen is unknown. Measured with immunoSEQ multiplex PCR; TCRdb has only the in-frame clones, and not every one. Seen here are approximately 9,300 clones, over 70% observed once, and the top ten hold roughly 1.5%. The entry originates in a study of PD-1 blockade in classical Hodgkin lymphoma. Study results and limitations: Healthy donors were reported to have higher baseline TCR diversity than newly diagnosed patients. Significant TCR diversity gains by C4D1 occurred in CD4+ but not CD8+ cells. Why the repertoires differ is still unclear, perhaps disease activity or prior therapy.

Time point described: cycle 4 day 1 (C4D1), after six to seven weeks of nivolumab. Each and every patient relapsed after autologous stem cell transplantation, and patients got differing brentuximab vedotin exposure. Magnetic negative selection was used to purify CD4+ T cells from PBMCs that had been thawed. Under best response, outcomes were complete response, partial response or progressive disease. V shed 5 bases and J shed 4 bases, with 14 bases lying between them. The germline CDR1 and CDR2 sequences are LNHDA and SQIVND (reference sequence). The CDR3 consists of 15 residues. This sequence was found in a human donor with classical Hodgkin lymphoma. This sequence joins TRBV19 and TRBJ1-4; possible D gene TRBD1, 5 bases. The starting material was CD4+ T cells from blood, obtained before the fourth cycle of nivolumab. Here the CDR3 DNA reads TGTGCCAGTAGTCTCCGGGACGGGATTAATGAAAAACTGTTTTTT. It specifies CASSLRDGINEKLFF.